Described below is a single TCR beta chain sequence and its context. Clones were sequenced by immunoSEQ multiplex PCR, and TCRdb holds only the in-frame ones, with some missing. The sample consists of 110,000 to 150,000 clones, roughly 93% of them appearing once. The germline V gene encodes CDR1 SGDLS and CDR2 YYNGEE. The CDR3 length is 15 residues. The V end was cut by 0 bases, the J end by 3 bases, with 7 bases between. The data derive from a study of T cell responses to AZD1222 COVID-19 vaccine. The sequence was collected from an adult who received the AZD1222 COVID-19 vaccine. The sequences come from peripheral blood, collected 28 days after the second AZD1222 dose. This chain connects TRBV9 to TRBJ1-6; no reliable D call. CDR3 bases: TGTGCCAGCAGCGTAGTTGCAGACTATAATTCACCCCTCCACTTT. Its translation: CASSVVADYNSPLHF.